This T cell receptor (beta chain) was identified in a study of early T cells in non-severe SARS-CoV-2 infection listed by TCRdb under 2021. Regarding the complete study: Because TCR sequencing relied on bulk RNA taken from unsorted whole blood, pairing of alpha and beta chains was not possible. The paper as a whole reports these results and caveats: Matching against VDJdb was skewed toward anti-spike CD8 responses, likely underestimated virus-specific expansions, and missed private and CD4 specificities.

Library preparation employed 5' RACE. These reads were obtained on a NextSeq 500. To correct for sequencing error and PCR bias, the TCR library protocol tagged individual cDNA molecules with unique molecular identifiers. Sequencing covered both TCR alpha and beta chains, and within each sample the abundances of alpha and beta sequences were tightly co-correlated. As for the original processing: V gene, J gene and CDR3 annotation of TCR sequences was performed with Decombinator V4. TCRs were defined as expanded if a significant change between any two time points was detected under a Poisson model with p below 0.0001. Abundances of TCRs were expressed as counts per million after normalisation to the total number of TCRs sequenced in each sample. MAIT TCRs were defined by TRAV1-2 paired with TRAJ12, TRAJ20 or TRAJ33, and iNKT TCRs by TRAV10 paired with TRAJ18. VDJdb, accessed on 1 November 2021, was searched for TCRs annotated for CMV, EBV and SARS-CoV-2, and TCRs annotated for more than one antigen were excluded. Using fastp at Q25 and MiXCR, TCRdb reprocessed the public reads and kept productive beta chains. Merged by CDR3 protein, the rows form single entries marked with the most common genes and DNA. The V and J calls and clone size come from TCRdb's table, not from the authors' own analysis. Across this sample there are about 32,000 distinct CDR3 sequences, with 8% to 9.5% seen only once. In total, the top ten clones hold roughly 13% of the sample.

CDR1 is given as SGHAT and CDR2 as FQNNGV, both from the germline V gene. From cysteine to phenylalanine, the CDR3 is 16 amino acids long. The DNA shown is the 48-base CDR3, in frame from base 1. V gives up 3 bases and J gives up 3 bases, and the segment between their germline ends measures 17 bases. The study was a case-control design nested within a healthcare worker cohort in London, UK, with weekly nasopharyngeal swab PCR tests and blood sampling. Between 23 and 31 March 2020, the week of the UK lockdown, healthcare workers were enrolled and then followed up weekly for as long as 16 weeks. This clonotype was detected many times. Its specific antigen is unknown. No clone much larger than this one lies a single base away; base qualities are absent.

The clonotype was recovered from an adult who was a healthcare worker with PCR-confirmed SARS-CoV-2 infection or an uninfected control (not recorded which). Specimen: whole blood. This sequence uses TRBV11-2 and TRBJ1-2, and TRBD1 may be the D gene, going by 5 matching bases. The DNA is as follows: TGTGCCAGCAGCTTTGAGGGGACCACCTATGACTATGGCTACACCTTC. This encodes CASSFEGTTYDYGYTF.